This T cell receptor beta chain emerged from a study of response to subunit inactivated influenza vaccine. Study-level points and caveats: Few additional T cells are recruited per seasonal influenza vaccination, authors suggested.

Looked up from germline, CDR1 is KGHDR and CDR2 is SFDVKD. The CDR3 loop spans 14 amino acids. V gave up 4 bases and J gave up 7 bases, with 12 bases separating them. Using its own MiXCR run on the RT-PCR reads, TCRdb lists one record per CDR3 protein. The sample has about 700,000 distinct CDR3 sequences; about a sixth are singletons. To note about this clonotype: Antigen: not known.

The V and J genes are TRBV24-1 and TRBJ2-2; D is unclear. This specimen was PBMCs from blood, taken approximately 13 days after vaccination. The TCR originated in a man aged 45-65 years who received an inactivated influenza vaccine. The CDR3 DNA reads as TGTGCCACCAGTGAATCCGGACGGAACGGGGAGCTGTTTTTT. Residues: CATSESGRNGELFF.